This T cell receptor (beta chain) was identified during a study of cytomegalovirus exposure and HLA in healthy donors. Study in general: Previous work identified 90 million to 130 million unique TCR beta sequences from about 200 million T cells. Broader study findings: In vitro confirmation showed a few CMV-associated chains to be CMV antigen specific. According to an earlier analysis, most TCR beta V segments yielded productive rearrangements about 87% or about 30% of the time.

Points on this clone: Its specificity is unknown.

PCR primers comprised 60 Vbeta and 13 Jbeta primers. Here immunoSEQ multiplex PCR was the method, and the copy in TCRdb shows in-frame clones only, minus some. This sample has about 98,000 clones, with about four fifths found just once. Germline V gene data show CDR1 as SGDLS and CDR2 as YYNGEE. The CDR3 runs 15 residues. Trimming removed 0 bases from V and 2 bases from J, with 12 bases in between. The rearrangement joins TRBV9 to TRBJ2-7; D possibly corresponds to TRBD2 (5 bases). The sequence derives from a female donor in good health and CMV-seropositive. Material: PBMCs. For the CDR3, the DNA is TGTGCCAGCAGCGTAGAGGCGGGCCCCGCCTACGAGCAGTACTTC. Its translation: CASSVEAGPAYEQYF.